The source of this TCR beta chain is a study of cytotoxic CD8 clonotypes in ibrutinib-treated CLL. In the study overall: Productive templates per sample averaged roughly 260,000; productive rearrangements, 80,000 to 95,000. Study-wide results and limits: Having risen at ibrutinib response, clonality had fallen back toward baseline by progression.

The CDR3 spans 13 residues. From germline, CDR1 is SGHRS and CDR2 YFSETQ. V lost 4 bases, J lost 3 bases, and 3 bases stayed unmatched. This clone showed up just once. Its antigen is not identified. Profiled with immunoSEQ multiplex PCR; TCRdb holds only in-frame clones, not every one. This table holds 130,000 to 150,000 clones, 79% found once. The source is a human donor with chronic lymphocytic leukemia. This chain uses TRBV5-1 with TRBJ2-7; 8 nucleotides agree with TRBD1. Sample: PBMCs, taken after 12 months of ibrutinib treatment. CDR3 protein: CASSPGQDYEQYF. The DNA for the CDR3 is TGCGCCAGCAGCCCGGGACAGGACTACGAGCAGTACTTC.